This T cell receptor beta chain is drawn from a study of response to subunit inactivated influenza vaccine. Findings and caveats of the study: After each seasonal influenza vaccination, few new T cells are recruited, the authors suggested.

In germline, CDR1 is SGHTA, CDR2 FQGNSA. This CDR3 contains 16 residues. Unmatched junction bases numbered 4, after V lost 2 bases and J lost 1 base. TCRdb reanalysed the RT-PCR reads using MiXCR and keeps one entry per CDR3 protein. Of around 180,000 distinct CDR3 sequences listed, approximately 9.2% are singletons. This clonotype appeared a few times. As yet, its antigen is unknown. The J gene is TRBJ2-1, the V gene TRBV7-2; 8 bases line up with TRBD2. The sample was non-naive T cells sorted from PBMCs, taken on the day of vaccination. The receptor was isolated from a man over 45 who received an inactivated influenza vaccine. CDR3 nucleotides: TGTGCCAGCAGCTTAAGAGCGGGGGTATCCTACAATGAGCAGTTCTTC. Translated, it gives CASSLRAGVSYNEQFF.